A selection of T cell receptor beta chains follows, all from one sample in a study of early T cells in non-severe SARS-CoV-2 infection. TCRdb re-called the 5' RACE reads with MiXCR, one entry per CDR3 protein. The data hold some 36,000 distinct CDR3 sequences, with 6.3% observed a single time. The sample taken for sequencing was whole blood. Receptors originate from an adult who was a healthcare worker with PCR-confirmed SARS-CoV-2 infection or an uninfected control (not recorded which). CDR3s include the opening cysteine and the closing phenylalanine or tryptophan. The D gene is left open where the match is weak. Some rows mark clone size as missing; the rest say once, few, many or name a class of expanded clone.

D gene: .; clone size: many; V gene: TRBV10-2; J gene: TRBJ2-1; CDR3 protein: CASSEYSPYNEQFF; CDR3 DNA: TGCGCCAGCAGTGAGTACAGCCCCTACAATGAGCAGTTCTTC
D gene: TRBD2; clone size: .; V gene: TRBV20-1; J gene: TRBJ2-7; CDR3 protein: CSARVGGLAGSGSYEQYF; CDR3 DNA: TGCAGTGCTAGAGTCGGGGGACTAGCGGGATCTGGGTCCTACGAGCAGTACTTC
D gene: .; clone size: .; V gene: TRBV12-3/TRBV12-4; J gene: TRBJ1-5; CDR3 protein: CASKKEAGMPQHF; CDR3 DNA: TGTGCCAGCAAGAAGGAGGCCGGCATGCCCCAGCATTTT
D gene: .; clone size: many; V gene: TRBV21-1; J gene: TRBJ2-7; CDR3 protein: CASSKALLEGVILDEQYF; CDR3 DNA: TGTGCCAGCAGCAAAGCGCTTTTGGAGGGGGTAATATTGGACGAGCAGTACTTC
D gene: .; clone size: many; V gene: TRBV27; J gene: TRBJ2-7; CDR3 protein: CASRPGVAYEQYF; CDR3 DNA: TGTGCCAGCAGGCCAGGAGTTGCCTACGAGCAGTACTTC
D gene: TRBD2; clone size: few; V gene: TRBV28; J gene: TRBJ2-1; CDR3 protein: CASRNGRLRFF; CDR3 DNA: TGTGCCAGCAGGAACGGGAGGTTGCGGTTCTTC
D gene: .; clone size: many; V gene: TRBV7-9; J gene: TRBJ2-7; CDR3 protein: CASSFTGEPEQYF; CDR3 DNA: TGTGCCAGCAGCTTTACGGGAGAACCCGAGCAGTACTTC
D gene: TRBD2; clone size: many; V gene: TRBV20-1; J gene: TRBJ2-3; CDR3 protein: CSASLAGGPADTQYF; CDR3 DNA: TGCAGTGCTAGTCTGGCGGGAGGGCCCGCAGATACGCAGTATTTT
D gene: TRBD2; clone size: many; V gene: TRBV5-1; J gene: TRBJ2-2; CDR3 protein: CASSFPTSGRGDTGELFF; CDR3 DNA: TGCGCCAGCAGCTTTCCGACTAGCGGGAGAGGGGACACCGGGGAGCTGTTTTTT
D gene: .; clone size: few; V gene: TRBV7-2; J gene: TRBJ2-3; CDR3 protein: CASSRLQSSTDTQYF; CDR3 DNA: TGTGCCAGCAGCCGGCTTCAAAGTAGCACAGATACGCAGTATTTT
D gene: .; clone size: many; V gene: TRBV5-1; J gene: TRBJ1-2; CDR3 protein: CASSLGADSNYGYTF; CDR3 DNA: TGCGCCAGCAGCTTGGGTGCAGATTCTAACTATGGCTACACCTTC
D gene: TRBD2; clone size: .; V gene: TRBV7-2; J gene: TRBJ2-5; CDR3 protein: CASSSTAGGRETQYF; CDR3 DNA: TGTGCCAGCAGCTCCACGGCGGGAGGACGGGAGACCCAGTACTTC
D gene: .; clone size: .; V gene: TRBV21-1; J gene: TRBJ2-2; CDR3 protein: CASSKVGLAEELFF; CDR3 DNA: TGTGCCAGCAGCAAAGTGGGACTAGCGGAAGAGCTGTTTTTT
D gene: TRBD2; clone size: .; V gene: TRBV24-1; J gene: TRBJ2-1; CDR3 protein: CATGLAYEQFF; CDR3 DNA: TGTGCCACGGGACTAGCTTATGAGCAGTTCTTC
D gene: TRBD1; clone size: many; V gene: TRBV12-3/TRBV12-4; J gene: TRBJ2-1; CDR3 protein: CASNRQGFGDNEQFF; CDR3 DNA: TGTGCCAGCAACAGACAGGGCTTCGGGGACAATGAGCAGTTCTTC
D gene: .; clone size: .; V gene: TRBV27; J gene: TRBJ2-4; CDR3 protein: CASRPQIGGGDIQYF; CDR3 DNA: TGTGCCAGCAGACCACAGATCGGAGGTGGGGACATTCAGTACTTC
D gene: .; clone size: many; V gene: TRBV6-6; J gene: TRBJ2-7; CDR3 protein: CASSYSRSAGRSHEQYF; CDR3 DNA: TGTGCCAGCAGTTACTCGAGGTCTGCAGGGCGCAGTCACGAGCAGTACTTC
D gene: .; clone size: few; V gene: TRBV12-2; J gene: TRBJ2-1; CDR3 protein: CASRLVEDEQFF; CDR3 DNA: TGTGCAAGTCGCTTAGTCGAGGATGAGCAGTTCTTC
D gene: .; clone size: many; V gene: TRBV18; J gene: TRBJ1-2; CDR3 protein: CASSPGAIVHYGYTF; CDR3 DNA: TGTGCCAGCTCACCAGGGGCAATAGTTCACTATGGCTACACCTTC
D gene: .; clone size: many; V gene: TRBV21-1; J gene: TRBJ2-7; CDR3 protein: CAGQGRLVYEQYF; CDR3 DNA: TGTGCCGGCCAGGGCAGACTAGTCTACGAGCAGTACTTC
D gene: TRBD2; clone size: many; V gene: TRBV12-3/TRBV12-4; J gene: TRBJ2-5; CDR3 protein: CASRPGLAGEETQYF; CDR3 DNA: TGTGCCAGCAGACCGGGACTAGCGGGAGAAGAGACCCAGTACTTC
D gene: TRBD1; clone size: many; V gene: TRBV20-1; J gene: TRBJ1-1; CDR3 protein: CSALKGATNTEAFF; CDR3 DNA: TGCAGTGCCCTTAAGGGGGCCACGAACACTGAAGCTTTCTTT
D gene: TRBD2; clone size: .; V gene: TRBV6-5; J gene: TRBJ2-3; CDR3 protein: CASSSTGRGRDTQYF; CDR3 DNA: TGTGCCAGCAGCTCGACGGGGAGGGGAAGGGACACGCAGTATTTT
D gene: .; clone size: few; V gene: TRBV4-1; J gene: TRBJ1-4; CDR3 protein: CASSPQMATNEKLFF; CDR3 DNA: TGCGCCAGCAGCCCCCAAATGGCAACTAATGAAAAACTGTTTTTT
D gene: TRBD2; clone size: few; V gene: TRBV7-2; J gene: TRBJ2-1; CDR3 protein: CASSLGAGNNEQFF; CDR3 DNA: TGTGCCAGCAGCTTAGGAGCGGGGAACAATGAGCAGTTCTTC
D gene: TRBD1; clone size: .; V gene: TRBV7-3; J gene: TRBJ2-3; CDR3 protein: CASSLQGAPTDTQYF; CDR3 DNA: TGTGCCAGCAGCTTGCAGGGGGCGCCAACAGATACGCAGTATTTT
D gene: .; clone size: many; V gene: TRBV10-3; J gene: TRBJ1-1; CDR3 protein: CASTGNIAEAFF; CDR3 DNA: TGTGCCAGTACAGGGAATATCGCTGAAGCTTTCTTT
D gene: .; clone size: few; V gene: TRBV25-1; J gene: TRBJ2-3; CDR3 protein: CASSEWGSGTDTQYF; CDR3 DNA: TGTGCCAGCAGTGAATGGGGGTCCGGCACAGATACGCAGTATTTT
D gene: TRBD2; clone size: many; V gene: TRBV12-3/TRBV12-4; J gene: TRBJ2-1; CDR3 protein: CASSVRTRPFEQFF; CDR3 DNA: TGTGCCAGCAGTGTCCGGACTAGGCCCTTCGAGCAGTTCTTC
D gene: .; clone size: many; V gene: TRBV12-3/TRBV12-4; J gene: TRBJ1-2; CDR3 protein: CASSLNYGYTF; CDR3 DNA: TGTGCCAGCAGTTTGAACTATGGCTACACCTTC
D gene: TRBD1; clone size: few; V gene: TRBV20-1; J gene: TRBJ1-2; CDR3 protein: CSAVPGQGTRRYGYTF; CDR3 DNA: TGCAGTGCCGTCCCGGGACAGGGAACGAGGCGCTATGGCTACACCTTC
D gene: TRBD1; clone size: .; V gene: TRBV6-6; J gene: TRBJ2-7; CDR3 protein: CASSSPGTVYYEQYF; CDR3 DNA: TGTGCCAGCAGCTCTCCCGGGACAGTTTATTACGAGCAGTACTTC
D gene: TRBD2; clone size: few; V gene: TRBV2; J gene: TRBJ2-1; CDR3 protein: CASSRTSDINEQFF; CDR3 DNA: TGTGCCAGCAGTCGGACTAGCGATATCAATGAGCAGTTCTTC
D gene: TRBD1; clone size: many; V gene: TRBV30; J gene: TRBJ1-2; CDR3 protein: CAWRSRTGGYGYTF; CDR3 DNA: TGTGCCTGGAGATCCCGGACAGGGGGCTATGGCTACACCTTC
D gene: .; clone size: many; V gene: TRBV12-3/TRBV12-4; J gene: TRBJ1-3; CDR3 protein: CAHGAGNTIYF; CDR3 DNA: TGTGCCCACGGGGCTGGAAACACCATATATTTT
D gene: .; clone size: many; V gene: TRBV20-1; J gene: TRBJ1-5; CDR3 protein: CSAARLGYLNQPQHF; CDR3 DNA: TGCAGTGCTGCCCGTTTGGGGTATCTTAATCAGCCCCAGCATTTT
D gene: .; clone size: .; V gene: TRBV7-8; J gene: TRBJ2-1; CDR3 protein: CASSFAGHYNEQFF; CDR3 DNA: TGTGCCAGCAGCTTTGCAGGCCACTACAATGAGCAGTTCTTC
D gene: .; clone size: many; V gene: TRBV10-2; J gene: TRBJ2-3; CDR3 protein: CASRGPADTQYF; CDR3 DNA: TGCGCCAGCCGTGGCCCGGCAGATACGCAGTATTTT
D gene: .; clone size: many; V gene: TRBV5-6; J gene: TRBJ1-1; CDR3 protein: CASSFLSGNVNTEAFF; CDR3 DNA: TGTGCCAGCAGCTTTTTGTCCGGGAACGTGAACACTGAAGCTTTCTTT
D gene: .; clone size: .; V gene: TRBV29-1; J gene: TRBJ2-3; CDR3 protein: CSAGPVFTDTQYF; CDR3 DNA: TGCAGCGCGGGGCCGGTTTTCACAGATACGCAGTATTTT
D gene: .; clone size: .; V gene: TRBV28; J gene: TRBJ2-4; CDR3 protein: CASSDYLKNIQYF; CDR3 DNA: TGTGCCAGCTCGGACTACCTCAAAAACATTCAGTACTTC